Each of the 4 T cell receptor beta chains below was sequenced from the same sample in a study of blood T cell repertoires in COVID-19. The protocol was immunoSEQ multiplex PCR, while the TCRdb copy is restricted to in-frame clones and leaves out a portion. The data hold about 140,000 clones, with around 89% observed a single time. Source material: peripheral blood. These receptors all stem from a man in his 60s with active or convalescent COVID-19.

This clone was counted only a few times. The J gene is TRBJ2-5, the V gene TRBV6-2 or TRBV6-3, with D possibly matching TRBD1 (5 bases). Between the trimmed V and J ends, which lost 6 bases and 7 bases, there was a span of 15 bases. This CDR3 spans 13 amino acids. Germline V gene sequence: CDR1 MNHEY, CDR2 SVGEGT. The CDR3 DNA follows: TGTGCCAGCAGCCCCGCCAGGGTGGCGACCCAGTACTTC. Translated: CASSPARVATQYF.

CDR3 amino acids: CASSEGAGTQYF. CDR3 coding DNA: TGTGCCAGCAGTGAGGGGGCGGGGACCCAGTACTTC. The rearrangement joins TRBV2 to TRBJ2-5; D is perhaps TRBD1 (6 bases). The CDR3 has 12 amino acids. V lost 3 bases and J 7 bases, leaving 9 bases between the germline ends. Germline V gives CDR1 SNHLY, CDR2 FYNNEI.

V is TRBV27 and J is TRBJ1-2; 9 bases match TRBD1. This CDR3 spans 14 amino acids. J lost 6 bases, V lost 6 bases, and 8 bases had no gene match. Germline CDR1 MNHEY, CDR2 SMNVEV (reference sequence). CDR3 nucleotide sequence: TGTGCCAGCAGGGAGACAGGGGGTATAGATGGCTACACCTTC. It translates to CASRETGGIDGYTF.

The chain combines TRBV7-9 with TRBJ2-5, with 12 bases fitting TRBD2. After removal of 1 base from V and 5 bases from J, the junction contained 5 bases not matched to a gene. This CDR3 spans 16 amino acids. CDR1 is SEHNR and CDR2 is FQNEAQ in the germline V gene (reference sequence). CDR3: CASSLDLAGGPETQYF. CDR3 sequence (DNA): TGTGCCAGCAGCTTAGATCTAGCGGGGGGGCCGGAGACCCAGTACTTC.